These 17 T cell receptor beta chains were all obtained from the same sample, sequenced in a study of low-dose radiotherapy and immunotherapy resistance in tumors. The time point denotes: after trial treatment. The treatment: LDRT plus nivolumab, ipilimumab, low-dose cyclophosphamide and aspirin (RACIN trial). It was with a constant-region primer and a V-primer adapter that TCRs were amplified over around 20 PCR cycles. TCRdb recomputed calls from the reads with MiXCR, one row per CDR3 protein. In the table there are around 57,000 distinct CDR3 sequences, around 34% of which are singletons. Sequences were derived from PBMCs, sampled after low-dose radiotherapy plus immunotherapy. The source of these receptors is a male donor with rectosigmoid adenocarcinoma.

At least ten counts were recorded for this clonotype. The CDR3 reads CASSSSPQGSGANVLTF. As DNA, the CDR3 is TGTGCCAGCAGCTCCTCTCCACAGGGATCCGGGGCCAACGTCCTGACTTTC. The chain recombines TRBV7-9 with TRBJ2-6; TRBD1 is a possible D gene (6 bases). There are 17 residues in the CDR3. The germline V gene encodes CDR1 SEHNR and CDR2 FQNEAQ (reference sequence). With 4 bases removed from V and 4 bases from J, the gap between germline ends came to 17 bases.

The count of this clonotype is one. Here the CDR3 reads CASSWGSGEQFF. The CDR3 coding sequence is TGTGCCAGTAGTTGGGGGAGTGGTGAGCAGTTCTTC. The V gene is TRBV19, the J gene TRBJ2-1; TRBD1 or TRBD2 may be the D gene (5 bases each). CDR3 length: 12 amino acids. The V gene's germline CDR1 is LNHDA and CDR2 SQIVND (reference sequence). Trimming removed 5 bases from V and 9 bases from J, with 11 bases in between.

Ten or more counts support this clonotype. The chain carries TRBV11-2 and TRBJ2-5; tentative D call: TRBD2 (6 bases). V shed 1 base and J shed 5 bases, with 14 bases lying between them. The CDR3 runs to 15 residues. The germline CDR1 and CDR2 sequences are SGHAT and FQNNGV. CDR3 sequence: CASSLGRGVWETQYF. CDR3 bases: TGTGCCAGCAGCTTAGGGCGCGGGGTTTGGGAGACCCAGTACTTC.

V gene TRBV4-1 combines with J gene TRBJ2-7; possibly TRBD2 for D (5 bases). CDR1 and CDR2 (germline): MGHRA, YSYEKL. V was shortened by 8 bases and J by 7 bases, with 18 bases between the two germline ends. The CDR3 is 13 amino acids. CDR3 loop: CASRREGSEEQYF. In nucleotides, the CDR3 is TGCGCCAGCCGCCGCGAGGGCAGCGAGGAGCAGTACTTC.

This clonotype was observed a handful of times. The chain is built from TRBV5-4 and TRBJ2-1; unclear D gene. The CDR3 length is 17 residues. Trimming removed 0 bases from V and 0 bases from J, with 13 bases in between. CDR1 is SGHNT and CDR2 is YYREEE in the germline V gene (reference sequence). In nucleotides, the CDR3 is TGTGCCAGCAGCTTGGCCCCTGGCTCCAGCTCCTACAATGAGCAGTTCTTC. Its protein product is CASSLAPGSSSYNEQFF.

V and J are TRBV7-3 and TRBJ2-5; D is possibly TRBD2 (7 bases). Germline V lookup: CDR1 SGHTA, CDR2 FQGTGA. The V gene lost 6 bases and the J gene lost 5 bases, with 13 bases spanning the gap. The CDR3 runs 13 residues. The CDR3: CASRGGGMETQYF. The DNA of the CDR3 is TGTGCCAGCAGGGGAGGGGGGATGGAGACCCAGTACTTC. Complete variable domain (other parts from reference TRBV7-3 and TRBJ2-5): GAGVSQTPSNKVTEKGKYVELRCDPISGHTALYWYRQSLGQGPEFLIYFQGTGAADDSGLPNDRFFAVRPEGSVSTLKIQRTERGDSAVYLCASRGGGMETQYFGPGTRLLVL.

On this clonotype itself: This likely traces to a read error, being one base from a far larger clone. The CDR3 nucleotides read TGTGCCAGCAGCCCCGGGACAGACTATTCACCCCTCCACTTT. It codes for CASSPGTDYSPLHF. The chain couples TRBV7-6 to TRBJ1-6, with 7 bases lining up with TRBD1. The CDR3 is 14 residues long. Looked up from germline, CDR1 is SGHVS and CDR2 is FNYEAQ. V gave up 5 bases and J gave up 8 bases; unmatched junction bases: 6.

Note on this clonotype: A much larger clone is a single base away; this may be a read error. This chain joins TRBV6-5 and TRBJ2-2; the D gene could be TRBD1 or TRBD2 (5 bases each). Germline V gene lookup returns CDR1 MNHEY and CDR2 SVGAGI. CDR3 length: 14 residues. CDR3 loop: CASSLWGFNGELSF. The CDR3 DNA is TGTGCCAGCAGTTTGTGGGGGTTCAACGGGGAGCTGTCTTTT.

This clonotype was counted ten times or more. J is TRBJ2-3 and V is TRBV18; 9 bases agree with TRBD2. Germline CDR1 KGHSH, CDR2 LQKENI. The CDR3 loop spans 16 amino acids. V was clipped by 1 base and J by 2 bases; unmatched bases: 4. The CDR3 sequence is CASSPLPSGITDTQYF. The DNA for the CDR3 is TGTGCCAGCTCACCACTGCCTAGCGGGATCACAGATACGCAGTATTTT.

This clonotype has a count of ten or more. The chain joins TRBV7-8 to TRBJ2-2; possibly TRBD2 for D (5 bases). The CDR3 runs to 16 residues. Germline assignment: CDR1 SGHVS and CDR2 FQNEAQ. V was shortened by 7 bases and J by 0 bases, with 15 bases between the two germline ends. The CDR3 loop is CASNIRERSNTGELFF. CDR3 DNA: TGTGCCAGCAACATAAGGGAGCGATCGAACACCGGGGAGCTGTTTTTT.

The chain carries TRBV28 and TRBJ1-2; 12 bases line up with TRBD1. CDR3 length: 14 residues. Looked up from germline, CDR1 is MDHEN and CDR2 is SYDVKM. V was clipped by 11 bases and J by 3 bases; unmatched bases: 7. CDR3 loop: CAPPGQGADYGYTF. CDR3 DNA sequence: TGTGCCCCCCCGGGACAGGGGGCTGACTATGGCTACACCTTC.

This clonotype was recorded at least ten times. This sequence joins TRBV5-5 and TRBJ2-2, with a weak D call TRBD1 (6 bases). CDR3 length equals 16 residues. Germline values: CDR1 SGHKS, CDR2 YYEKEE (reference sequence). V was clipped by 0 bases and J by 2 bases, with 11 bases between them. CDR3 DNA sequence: TGTGCCAGCAGCTTGGGACCGGACAGTAACACCGGGGAGCTGTTTTTT. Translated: CASSLGPDSNTGELFF.

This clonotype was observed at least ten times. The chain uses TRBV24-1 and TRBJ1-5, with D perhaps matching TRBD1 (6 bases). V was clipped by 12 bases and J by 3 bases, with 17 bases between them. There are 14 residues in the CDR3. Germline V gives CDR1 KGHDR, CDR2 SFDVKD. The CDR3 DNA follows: TGTGCCCCAATCCGGGGGCAGTCCAATCAGCCCCAGCATTTT. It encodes CAPIRGQSNQPQHF.

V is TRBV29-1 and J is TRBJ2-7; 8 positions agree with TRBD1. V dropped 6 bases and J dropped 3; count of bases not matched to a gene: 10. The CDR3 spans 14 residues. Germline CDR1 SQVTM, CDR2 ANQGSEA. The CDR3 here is CSVGVQGGVYEQYF. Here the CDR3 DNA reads TGCAGCGTGGGGGTACAGGGGGGCGTCTACGAGCAGTACTTC.

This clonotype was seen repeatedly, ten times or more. CDR3 in DNA: TGTGCCAGCAGCTTAAACCAGGGATTCACAGATACGCAGTATTTT. This sequence encodes CASSLNQGFTDTQYF. V and J are TRBV7-2 and TRBJ2-3; a possible D gene is TRBD1 (5 bases). With 2 bases removed from V and 2 bases from J, the gap between germline ends came to 11 bases. The germline gives CDR1 SGHTA, CDR2 FQGNSA. The CDR3 runs to 15 residues.

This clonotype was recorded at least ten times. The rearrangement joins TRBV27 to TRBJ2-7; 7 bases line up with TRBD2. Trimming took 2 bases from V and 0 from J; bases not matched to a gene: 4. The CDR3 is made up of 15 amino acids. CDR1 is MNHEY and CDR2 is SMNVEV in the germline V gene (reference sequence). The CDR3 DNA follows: TGTGCCAGCAGTTTAGCGGGGGTGGGCTCCTACGAGCAGTACTTC. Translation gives CASSLAGVGSYEQYF.

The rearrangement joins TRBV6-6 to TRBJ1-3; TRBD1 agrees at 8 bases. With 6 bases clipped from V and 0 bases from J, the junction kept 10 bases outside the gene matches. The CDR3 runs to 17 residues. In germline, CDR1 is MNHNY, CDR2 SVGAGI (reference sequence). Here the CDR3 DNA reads TGTGCCAGCAGGGAGCAGGGGGCCACCCTCTCTGGAAACACCATATATTTT. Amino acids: CASREQGATLSGNTIYF.